The source of this T cell receptor beta chain is a study of cytomegalovirus exposure and HLA in healthy donors (dated by TCRdb to the late 2010s). Some background on the complete study: An earlier analysis of about 530 of the donors reported about 260 Gb of sequence data and around 110 million unique TCR beta sequences obtained from some 200 million T cells. The study profiled the T cell repertoires of some 610 subjects by immunosequencing and related them to cytomegalovirus serostatus. The later analysis used no new phenotypic data to find candidate immune exposures, relying instead on TCR beta sequences and their occurrence across donors. Donor age, sex, ethnicity and CMV serostatus were collected together with the repertoire data. To predict cytomegalovirus infection status, the study combined high-throughput TCR immunosequencing, statistical association of individual TCRs with disease status, and machine learning. Along with the approximately 650-subject first cohort, a separate validation cohort of over a hundred different subjects was used. Typing coverage varied by locus: about 620-640 donors for A, B, C, DRB1 and DQB1; more than 500 for DQA1; nearly 610 for DPA1; 450 to 480 for DPB1. A later analysis re-examined previously published TCR beta repertoires from more than 600 donors and added high-resolution HLA genotyping to investigate patterns of TCR occurrence. About 300 gigabases of sequencing data and approximately 85 million unique TCR sequences were included in an early release covering around 650 HLA-typed donors. Every discovery cohort repertoire had been produced on one sequencing platform. Class I and class II HLA loci were covered by the typing at four-digit resolution. The aim of the study was to test whether cataloging public T cell receptors could identify signatures of past pathogen exposure. A later genetic analysis used genome-wide SNP genotypes for about 60% of the roughly 670 donors, treating that subset as a discovery cohort. Among roughly 370 genotyped donors of the cohort, an average of around 240,000 unique TCR beta nucleotide sequences were sequenced per donor, roughly 20% of them non-productive. The genetic ancestry cluster associated with self-reported Caucasian donors included roughly four fifths of the roughly 410 genotyped donors. Because of strong linkage in the cohort, roughly five DR-DQ haplotypes were treated as single units for association and clustering. An earlier analysis of approximately 580 of the donors used high-throughput TCR beta sequencing to judge whether each TCR beta V gene segment behaved as functional or pseudogenic. Study-wide findings and limitations: In a later analysis, some 17,000 TCR beta sequences were associated with specific HLA alleles at a false discovery rate of 0.05. In an earlier analysis of around 600 of the donors, most TCR beta V segments were observed in productive rearrangements about 90% or about 30% of the time, broadly matching IMGT annotations. The study listed 150 to 200 TCR beta chains as associated with cytomegalovirus. When HLA alleles, especially DR and DQ, strongly co-occurred, attributing TCR associations to individual alleles was difficult. A later genetic analysis associated a missense DCLRE1C variant with V-gene and J-gene trimming of TCR beta chains, and an independent cohort replicated the association. The authors suggested that the approach could potentially be generalized to other disease states and immunological phenotypes. Linkage disequilibrium might explain the correlated functional status among segregating V segments, but an unknown experimental factor could not be ruled out. This cohort had only TCR beta chains sequenced, and the lack of alpha or paired-chain data limited which features could be detected. HLA typing was unavailable for some donors at each locus, so association tests used only the typed subset. A later analysis found that most CMV-associated TCR beta chains appeared HLA-restricted, with HLA associations seemingly driven largely by CMV exposure. In a later analysis, several top co-occurrence clusters were reported to appear linked to parvovirus B19, influenza, CMV and Epstein-Barr virus. Presence/absence analyses assumed roughly uniform sequencing depth across donors, an assumption that may not hold. Compared with the 666-donor mean, donors in an Asian-associated ancestry cluster had fewer N-insertions in productive TCRs, according to a later genetic analysis. Because counts were too low, 15 to 20 rarely observed V segments, including chromosome 9 orphons, were left out of the earlier analysis of some 600 of the donors. The classifier was reported to diagnose cytomegalovirus status with high specificity and sensitivity in both the original cohort and the validation cohort. The sequencing pipeline was judged likely to have produced a cluster of highly shared sequence variants as a technical artifact. Compared with equally common non-associated chains, HLA-associated TCR beta chains in a later analysis were more clonally expanded and had lower generation probabilities. Immune exposure information for the cohort was limited to CMV serostatus. According to a later analysis, TCR association rates differed among HLA loci, with DRB1 alleles showing the most associated TCRs and HLA-C alleles showing the fewest. Because the 87-base-pair reads could not distinguish some IMGT-functional V segments, including TRBV6-2 and TRBV6-3, those segments were excluded. In vitro tests confirmed that a few of the cytomegalovirus-associated TCR beta chains recognize cytomegalovirus antigens. While some public TCRs were present in many individuals, most TCR sequences turned up only very rarely across donors. A further reported finding was that TCR beta sequences accurately predicted the HLA-A and HLA-B alleles for most subjects in the first cohort.

Concerning this clone itself: The antigen it recognizes is unknown. The record has no base qualities; no much larger clone is one base away.

In total, 600 or so healthy bone marrow donors made up the cohort. At the time of sampling, all cohort members were nominally healthy, though unrecorded immune exposures were likely present. The donor was CMV seronegative and was included in the group of a few hundred seronegative cohort members. Each donor provided a peripheral blood sample, and peripheral blood mononuclear cells were used for TCR beta sequencing. The Qiagen DNeasy Blood Extraction Kit was used to extract genomic DNA from the blood cell samples. From the germline V gene (reference sequence), CDR1 is MNHEY and CDR2 is SMNVEV. The CDR3 holds 16 amino acids from the cysteine to the phenylalanine. The read is trimmed to its CDR3 DNA, 48 bases read in frame from base 1. Trimming removed 3 bases from V and 7 bases from J; the gene matches leave 12 bases unexplained. Preparation of the library involved the immunoSEQ multiplex PCR assay. For the multiplex PCR, a mixture combining 60 forward primers for TCR Vbeta segments and 13 reverse primers for TCR Jbeta segments was used. The CDR3 region of rearranged TCR beta genes was amplified from genomic DNA by a multiplex PCR assay. On the Illumina HiSeq System, the amplified TCR beta libraries were sequenced as 87-base-pair reads. From the authors' description of their analysis: Across the roughly 600 repertoires, a later analysis counted 80 million or so unique TCR beta chains, 9.5 million to 13 million of which were shared by at least two donors. Raw reads were error-corrected and collapsed into unique sequences with a nearest-neighbor algorithm that merged closely related sequences to remove PCR and sequencing errors. To assign V, D and J gene segments, CDR3 sequences were aligned to IMGT reference sequences. For a sequence to be retained, at least a six-nucleotide match to both a V gene segment and a J gene segment was required. A rearrangement was called productive if the CDR3 had no stop codons and remained in frame with V and J, and every other rearrangement was called non-productive. CDR3 was defined according to IMGT convention as the region running from the second conserved V-encoded cysteine to the conserved J-encoded phenylalanine. The earlier analysis of 587 of the donors excluded any sequence lacking an unambiguous match to a single V gene segment. An earlier analysis of just under 600 of the donors called V segments functional above 56.7% productive rearrangements and segregating when the between-donor standard deviation exceeded 5%. A statistical classification framework was built to diagnose cytomegalovirus status from the catalog of TCR beta chain sequences. A later analysis assigned V and J genes by comparing TCR nucleotide sequences with IMGT/GENE-DB human TR gene sequences. Using the TCRdist pipeline, a later analysis assigned CDR3 sequences along with most-parsimonious VDJ recombination scenarios. In a later analysis, each TCR beta chain was defined by its CDR3 amino acid sequence together with its V-gene family, and reads without a unique V-gene family were excluded. To address suspected cross-contamination and a sequencing artifact, a later analysis removed 550 to 750 highly shared, low-generation-probability nucleotide sequences. For each public chain, a later analysis derived a clonal expansion index from normalized ranks of inferred template counts within each repertoire. In a later analysis, generation probabilities were computed with a VDJ recombination model fitted to out-of-frame rearrangements, and the resulting probabilities were checked against IGoR. In a later analysis, TCR-TCR, TCR-HLA and TCR-CMV co-occurrence was scored with hypergeometric tests, and a repertoire-size bias correction was applied to TCR pairs. False discovery rates were estimated in a later analysis by permuting HLA or CMV assignments 20 times. In a later analysis, co-occurring TCRs were grouped with DBSCAN, and TCRdist sequence similarity was added when clustering was performed within HLA-allele-positive subsets. Repertoires with fewer than 30,000 or more than 120,000 public chains were left out of co-occurrence clustering, as were about five repertoires with anomalous nucleotide sharing. Sourced from immuneACCESS, this table was stored by TCRdb with only in-frame sequences that have V and J called. A share of the clones is absent; for the studies checked, an unresolved V gene accounts for under half, and the remainder has no known explanation. From that table come the V and J calls and clone size; the DNA was used to work out D and trimming. This sample has some 130,000 clones in its table, and roughly 80% of those were observed once. Approximately 4% of the sample belongs to the ten largest clones.

The sequence joins TRBV27 to TRBJ1-5; a stretch of 7 junction bases matches TRBD1. The source of this sequence is a woman in her forties in good health and CMV-seronegative. Material: PBMCs. The base sequence is TGTGCCAGCAGTTTGCAACAGACAGGGACGGGGCAGCCCCAGCATTTT. Translation gives CASSLQQTGTGQPQHF.